This passage covers 22 T cell receptor beta chains from one sample sequenced in a study of metastatic and nonmetastatic thyroid tumors (TCRdb year 2020). Library creation used PCR. Sequencing instrument: Illumina HiSeq 4000. The public reads were reanalyzed by TCRdb: fastp trimming at Q25, MiXCR alignment, in-frame beta chains only. This sample lists several thousand clones; about 32% were detected once. Around 20% of the sample belongs to the ten largest clones. No treatment had been received by any patient before thyroid surgery. Sequencing input: adjacent normal tissue. The receptors were gathered from a female donor with papillary thyroid cancer or a benign thyroid nodule (not recorded which). Some clones in this sample may be carry-over from other donors' samples.

The chain combines TRBV11-3 with TRBJ2-5; D gene ambiguous. Germline-derived CDR1 and CDR2 are SGHNT and YENEEA. Trimming pared 2 bases from V and 4 bases from J, leaving 8 bases between. CDR3 length equals 13 residues. The CDR3 DNA follows: TGTGCCAGCAGCTTAACCAAGGGAGAGACCCAGTACTTC. Its protein product is CASSLTKGETQYF.

The chain recombines TRBV18 with TRBJ2-6; D ambiguous. The germline V gene has CDR1 KGHSH and CDR2 LQKENI. The germline V and J ends were trimmed by 3 bases and 0 bases, with 0 bases remaining between them. The CDR3 length is 13 residues. The CDR3 nucleotides read TGTGCCAGCTCACCCTCTGGGGCCAACGTCCTGACTTTC. It encodes CASSPSGANVLTF.

The genes are TRBV30 and TRBJ1-5, with D perhaps TRBD1 (6 bases). Trimming took 0 bases from V and 5 from J, leaving 8 bases between them. The CDR3 has 13 residues. Germline V gene lookup returns CDR1 GTSNPN and CDR2 SVGIG (reference sequence). The CDR3 region is CAWSVQGDQPQHF. In nucleotides, the CDR3 is TGTGCCTGGAGTGTACAGGGAGATCAGCCCCAGCATTTT.

The sample holds a few counts of this clone. This sequence joins TRBV7-9 and TRBJ2-1, with D hard to call. The V end was cut by 10 bases, the J end by 0 bases, with 7 bases between. This CDR3 comprises 12 residues. The germline gives CDR1 SEHNR, CDR2 FQNEAQ (reference sequence). The CDR3 reads CAMSSSYNEQFF. CDR3 sequence (DNA): TGTGCCATGTCGAGCTCCTACAATGAGCAGTTCTTC.

Comment on this clone: The junction does not match germline at one end; this may be a read error. In DNA form, the CDR3 reads TGTGCCAGCAGCGCGGAGCGCTACGTGCAGTACTTC. It encodes CASSAERYVQYF. The V call is TRBV6-4, the J call TRBJ2-7; D remains unclear. Germline V gene sequence: CDR1 MRHNA, CDR2 SNTAGT. The CDR3 totals 12 residues.

In this sample, this clone turned up a few times. The junction does not match germline at one end; this may be a read error. V gene TRBV6-1 combines with J gene TRBJ2-2; the match to TRBD2 covers 8 bases. CDR3 length equals 15 residues. Per germline, CDR1 MNHNS and CDR2 SASEGT. The CDR3 region is CASTTSGATAWEPFF. The DNA for the CDR3 is TGTGCCAGCACAACTAGCGGCGCCACGGCCTGGGAGCCGTTTTTT.

A few counts support this clone. The chain has TRBV6-1 and TRBJ1-1; no clear D. V gave up 8 bases and J gave up 7 bases, with 8 bases separating them. Per germline, CDR1 MNHNS and CDR2 SASEGT. This CDR3 is built from 10 residues. For the CDR3, the DNA is TGTGCCAGCCGAGCGCTTGAAGCTTTCTTT. This translates into CASRALEAFF.

This chain connects TRBV27 to TRBJ2-3; possibly TRBD1 for D (5 bases). With 8 bases removed from V and 0 bases from J, the gap between germline ends came to 9 bases. This CDR3 region has 13 residues. Germline-derived CDR1 and CDR2 are MNHEY and SMNVEV (reference sequence). The CDR3 is CASGQTSTDTQYF. The CDR3 DNA reads as TGTGCCAGCGGACAAACAAGCACAGATACGCAGTATTTT.

The chain is built from TRBV7-2 and TRBJ1-5, with D uncertain. V lost 5 bases and J 4 bases, leaving 12 bases between the germline ends. The CDR3 extends over 14 amino acids. Germline V CDR1 and CDR2: SGHTA, FQGNSA. DNA of the CDR3: TGTGCCAGCAGCCCCGGACGGACGAATCAGCCCCAGCATTTT. Translated, it gives CASSPGRTNQPQHF.

This clone rates as large. The chain links TRBV30 to TRBJ1-6; possibly TRBD1 for D (6 bases). The germline V gene encodes CDR1 GTSNPN and CDR2 SVGIG (reference sequence). This CDR3 is 15 amino acids long. Trimming removed 2 bases at V and 7 bases at J, with 15 bases between. CDR3 nucleotide sequence: TGTGCCTGGAGTATCAGCGGACAGAGGAATTCACCCCTCCACTTT. Translated, it gives CAWSISGQRNSPLHF.

This clone was seen more than once but under ten times. Sequence at one end of the junction differs from germline and may be a read error. The chain links TRBV6-1 to TRBJ1-3; D remains ambiguous. Per germline, CDR1 MNHNS and CDR2 SASEGT. The CDR3 covers 14 residues. The CDR3: CASSITAHGNTIYF. DNA for the CDR3: TGTGCCAGCAGTATAACAGCACACGGAAACACTATATATTTT.

This clone is medium-sized in the sample. A much larger clone lies one base from this, so it may be a read error. The gene calls are TRBV5-1 and TRBJ1-2, with D tentatively TRBD1 (6 bases). This CDR3 is 15 amino acids long. In germline, CDR1 is SGHRS, CDR2 YFSETQ. This CDR3 is CARSLGGGPGYGYTF. The CDR3 DNA reads TGCGCCCGCAGCTTGGGGGGGGGCCCAGGCTATGGCTACACCTTC.

This clone came up a few times. The V and J genes are TRBV28 and TRBJ1-5, with TRBD1 identical over 7 bases. J lost 4 bases, V lost 6 bases, and 6 bases had no gene match. Germline loops: CDR1 MDHEN, CDR2 SYDVKM. CDR3 length equals 14 residues. CDR3 loop: CASRGGGLNQPQHF. The DNA of the CDR3 is TGTGCCAGCAGGGGAGGGGGCCTAAATCAGCCCCAGCATTTT.

This clone was detected only a few times. The chain couples TRBV6-1 to TRBJ2-7; weak D call: TRBD1 (7 bases). The germline V gene has CDR1 MNHNS and CDR2 SASEGT. V lost 1 base to trimming and J lost 1 base, with 11 bases between them. The CDR3 totals 15 residues. The CDR3 protein is CASSEEPGGSYEQYF. In DNA, the CDR3 is TGTGCCAGCAGTGAAGAGCCAGGGGGGTCCTACGAGCAGTACTTC.

The chain carries TRBV9 and TRBJ2-2; D not certain. CDR1 and CDR2 from the germline V gene are SGDLS and YYNGEE. Trimming took off 3 bases at V and 4 bases at J, with 13 bases between the two ends. The CDR3 totals 15 residues. The CDR3 reads CASSALDPSTGELFF. The CDR3 DNA reads TGTGCCAGCAGCGCGCTCGATCCCTCCACCGGGGAGCTGTTTTTT.

About this clone: One end of the junction varies from germline; a read error may be responsible. This chain uses TRBV13 with TRBJ2-3, with D perhaps TRBD1 (5 bases). Germline CDR1 is PRHDT and CDR2 is FYEKMQ (reference sequence). This CDR3 has 16 residues. The CDR3 DNA reads TGTGCCACCAGCTTAGGTCACAGGTGGCCCGCAGATACGCAGTGTTTT. Its protein product is CATSLGHRWPADTQCF.

On this clone itself: Because the CDR3 is missing its conserved closing phenylalanine or tryptophan, this is likely a read error. The rearrangement uses TRBV6-2 or TRBV6-3 and TRBJ1-6, with D possibly matching TRBD1 (6 bases). V was trimmed by 8 bases and J by 5 bases, leaving 10 bases between them. The CDR3 spans 13 residues. Germline CDR1 is MNHEY and CDR2 is SVGEGT. CDR3 region: CASAWDNNSPLHL. Here the CDR3 DNA reads TGTGCCAGCGCGTGGGACAATAATTCACCCCTCCACTTA.

In this sample, this clone turned up a few times. The V gene is TRBV20-1, the J gene TRBJ2-1; D is perhaps TRBD2 (6 bases). V was pared by 3 bases and J by 8 bases, with 17 bases between. The CDR3 extends over 14 amino acids. The germline V gene encodes CDR1 DFQATT and CDR2 SNEGSKA (reference sequence). The CDR3 nucleotides read TGCAGTGCTAGTCCGGAGGGCCGGTTTGATGAGCAGTTCTTC. This gives the protein CSASPEGRFDEQFF.

The chain carries TRBV12-3 or TRBV12-4 and TRBJ2-1, with D perhaps given as TRBD1 or TRBD2 (5 bases each). This CDR3 has 15 amino acids. V shed 8 bases and J shed 5 bases, with 19 bases lying between them. The DNA for the CDR3 is TGTGCCAGCTGTCCCGGACTGGGGGTAAACAATGAGCAGTTCTTC. Its translation is CASCPGLGVNNEQFF.

J is TRBJ2-3 and V is TRBV24-1; 9 positions match TRBD1. The germline V gene encodes CDR1 KGHDR and CDR2 SFDVKD. V was pared by 3 bases and J by 12 bases, with 18 bases of the junction left unmatched. The CDR3 is 17 residues long. In DNA form, the CDR3 reads TGTGCCACCAGTGATCCCGTTGGGTGTACAGGGGGCGAAACTCAGTATTTT. Amino acids: CATSDPVGCTGGETQYF.

The rearrangement uses TRBV11-3 and TRBJ2-4; 7 nucleotides align to TRBD2. Trimming cost V 1 base and J 6 bases; bases outside gene matches: 9. This CDR3 region has 16 residues. Per germline, CDR1 SGHNT and CDR2 YENEEA. CDR3 sequence reads: CASSLGGGGRGNIQYF. CDR3 DNA: TGTGCCAGCAGCTTAGGTGGGGGAGGGCGAGGAAACATTCAGTACTTC.

A few counts support this clone. CDR3 residues: CAWVAGPDGYTF. The CDR3 DNA reads as TGTGCCTGGGTGGCAGGACCGGATGGCTACACCTTC. V usage is TRBV30 and J usage is TRBJ1-2; D is unresolved. V was shortened by 5 bases and J by 6 bases, with 13 bases between the two germline ends. This CDR3 contains 12 residues. Looked up from germline, CDR1 is GTSNPN and CDR2 is SVGIG (reference sequence).